Each of the 26 T cell receptor beta chains below was sequenced from the same sample in a study of technical replicates of blood from a few donors. The method was immunoSEQ multiplex PCR; TCRdb's version includes in-frame clones alone and lacks a portion of them. This table holds some 82,000 clones, 97% found once. Material for sequencing was T cells isolated from PBMCs. The receptors derive from a human donor in good health.

V gene TRBV15 combines with J gene TRBJ1-4; weak D call: TRBD1 (6 bases). The CDR3 has 16 residues. Trimming stripped 4 bases from V and 7 bases from J, with 19 bases between. Germline CDR1 LNHNV, CDR2 YYDKDF (reference sequence). As DNA, the CDR3 is TGTGCCACCAGCATAGGGGACAAGCTGTCGGGTGAAAAACTGTTTTTT. Translating gives CATSIGDKLSGEKLFF.

The chain combines TRBV7-9 with TRBJ1-4, with D unresolved. The CDR3 runs 17 residues. The germline V gene encodes CDR1 SEHNR and CDR2 FQNEAQ (reference sequence). V lost 5 bases to trimming and J lost 4 bases, with 20 bases between them. DNA for the CDR3: TGTGCCAGCAGCGAAGTTGGTTTAACAGCCTATAATGAAAAACTGTTTTTT. Amino acid sequence: CASSEVGLTAYNEKLFF.

V is TRBV5-1 and J is TRBJ1-2; TRBD1 matches at 7 bases. The CDR3 is made up of 15 amino acids. Germline lookup yields CDR1 SGHRS and CDR2 YFSETQ. Losses at the gene ends were 4 bases for V and 2 bases for J; bases not matched to a gene: 8. The CDR3 region has the DNA TGCGCCAGCAGCATAGGACAGGTACGGAACTATGGCTACACCTTC. It is translated as CASSIGQVRNYGYTF.

V and J are TRBV29-1 and TRBJ1-5, with D perhaps matching TRBD1 (5 bases). The CDR3 totals 12 residues. V was trimmed by 7 bases and J by 4 bases, leaving 11 bases between them. Per germline, CDR1 SQVTM and CDR2 ANQGSEA. The chain's CDR3 is CSASGGNQPQHF. The CDR3 DNA reads as TGCAGCGCCTCGGGGGGGAATCAGCCCCAGCATTTT.

This chain joins TRBV27 and TRBJ2-3; perhaps TRBD2 as D (5 bases). Looked up from germline, CDR1 is MNHEY and CDR2 is SMNVEV (reference sequence). Trimming took off 3 bases at V and 6 bases at J, with 13 bases between the two ends. This CDR3 has 14 amino acids. The CDR3 here is CASSLGRDPDTQYF. The CDR3 DNA is TGTGCCAGCAGTTTGGGTCGGGATCCGGATACGCAGTATTTT.

The rearrangement uses TRBV7-6 and TRBJ2-1; 10 bases fit TRBD2. This CDR3 has 16 residues. Germline loops: CDR1 SGHVS, CDR2 FNYEAQ. V was pared by 3 bases and J by 5 bases, with 7 bases of the junction left unmatched. The CDR3 DNA reads TGTGCCAGCAGCTTTGCACTAGCGGGATACAACAATGAGCAGTTCTTC. This translates into CASSFALAGYNNEQFF.

As DNA, the CDR3 is TGTGCCAGCAGTCCCTTAATATCTAGCGGGAGGGTCCTTATACAAGAGACCCAGTACTTC. Its protein is CASSPLISSGRVLIQETQYF. This chain connects TRBV28 to TRBJ2-5; 12 positions agree with TRBD2. J was trimmed by 2 bases and V by 5 bases; bases with no gene match: 18. Germline lookup yields CDR1 MDHEN and CDR2 SYDVKM. The CDR3 has 20 amino acids.

J is TRBJ2-1 and V is TRBV7-3; a weak D match, TRBD2 (5 bases). V lost 1 base and J 10 bases, leaving 8 bases between the germline ends. The germline V gene encodes CDR1 SGHTA and CDR2 FQGTGA. The CDR3 is 12 residues long. The CDR3 region is CASSLSGSEQFF. The CDR3 coding sequence is TGTGCCAGCAGCTTAAGTGGGAGCGAGCAGTTCTTC. The variable domain in full, with the rest retrieved from reference TRBV7-3 and TRBJ2-1, is GAGVSQTPSNKVTEKGKYVELRCDPISGHTALYWYRQSLGQGPEFLIYFQGTGAADDSGLPNDRFFAVRPEGSVSTLKIQRTERGDSAVYLCASSLSGSEQFFGPGTRLTVL.

V and J are TRBV2 and TRBJ1-2, with D maybe TRBD1 (5 bases). Germline-derived CDR1 and CDR2 are SNHLY and FYNNEI. The CDR3 has 15 amino acids. Trimming shortened V by 3 bases and J by 3 bases, and 14 bases separated the two germline ends. The CDR3 loop is CASSESQGGDYGYTF. The CDR3 nucleotides read TGTGCCAGCAGTGAGTCGCAGGGCGGCGACTATGGCTACACCTTC.

This sequence joins TRBV21-1 and TRBJ1-1. TRBV21-1 is a listed pseudogene. The CDR3 runs to 16 residues. The CDR3 loop is CASSKGAVGRDTEAFF. The CDR3 region has the DNA TGTGCCAGCAGCAAAGGGGCGGTAGGGAGGGACACTGAAGCTTTCTTT.

The J gene is TRBJ2-1, the V gene TRBV5-1, with 8 bases matching TRBD2. The CDR3 totals 16 residues. V shed 2 bases, J shed 0 bases, and the junction held 4 bases outside the gene matches. Germline loops: CDR1 SGHRS, CDR2 YFSETQ. The CDR3 coding sequence is TGCGCCAGCAGCTTAATAGCGGGAACCTCCTACAATGAGCAGTTCTTC. Translating it yields CASSLIAGTSYNEQFF.

This rearrangement joins TRBV7-9 to TRBJ1-6; a weak D match, TRBD1 (5 bases). Trimming left V 4 bases short and J 0 bases short, with 16 bases between. CDR3 length: 18 residues. Germline-derived CDR1 and CDR2 are SEHNR and FQNEAQ (reference sequence). The CDR3 nucleotides read TGTGCCAGCAGCTCCGCCCCGACAGTCAGCTCCTATAATTCACCCCTCCACTTT. Translated: CASSSAPTVSSYNSPLHF.

The V gene is TRBV5-1, the J gene TRBJ1-2, with TRBD1 as a possible D gene (5 bases). This CDR3 comprises 14 residues. CDR1 and CDR2 (germline): SGHRS, YFSETQ. The V end was cut by 7 bases, the J end by 1 base, with 14 bases between. This chain's CDR3 is CASGKTAFNYGYTF. The CDR3 nucleotides read TGCGCCAGCGGGAAGACAGCCTTTAACTATGGCTACACCTTC.

This sequence joins TRBV7-3 and TRBJ2-7, with D possibly TRBD2 on 6 matching bases. Germline CDR1 SGHTA, CDR2 FQGTGA. The CDR3 totals 13 residues. Trimming left V 2 bases short and J 1 base short, with 6 bases between. CDR3 sequence (DNA): TGTGCCAGCAGCTTAGGGAGGTCCTACGAGCAGTACTTC. Its translation is CASSLGRSYEQYF.

This sequence joins TRBV7-9 and TRBJ1-6, with 7 bases lining up with TRBD1. Germline V lookup: CDR1 SEHNR, CDR2 FQNEAQ (reference sequence). Losses at the gene ends were 5 bases for V and 8 bases for J; bases not matched to a gene: 6. The CDR3 length is 14 residues. DNA for the CDR3: TGTGCCAGCAGCCAAAGGGACAGCGATTCACCCCTCCACTTT. Amino acids: CASSQRDSDSPLHF. The full variable domain, rest sourced from reference TRBV7-9 and TRBJ1-6, is DTGVSQNPRHKITKRGQNVTFRCDPISEHNRLYWYRQTLGQGPEFLTYFQNEAQLEKSRLLSDRFSAERPKGSFSTLEIQRTEQGDSAMYLCASSQRDSDSPLHFGNGTRLTVT.

The V call is TRBV9, the J call TRBJ2-7; tentatively, D is TRBD2 (5 bases). Trimming cost V 0 bases and J 7 bases, with 14 bases left between them. The germline V gene has CDR1 SGDLS and CDR2 YYNGEE. This CDR3 has 14 residues. The CDR3 here is CASSVVGGRGEQYF. In DNA, the CDR3 is TGTGCCAGCAGCGTAGTTGGCGGGCGAGGTGAGCAGTACTTC.

The rearrangement joins TRBV11-2 to TRBJ1-2, with 11 bases fitting TRBD1. The CDR3 runs to 18 residues. In germline, CDR1 is SGHAT, CDR2 FQNNGV. V shed 4 bases, J shed 0 bases, and the junction held 10 bases outside the gene matches. The CDR3 here is CASSSYRDRGLANYGYTF. In nucleotides, the CDR3 is TGTGCCAGCAGCTCCTACCGGGACAGGGGGTTAGCTAACTATGGCTACACCTTC.

The chain combines TRBV5-4 with TRBJ2-5, with D tentatively TRBD1 (5 bases). V lost 4 bases to trimming and J lost 5 bases, with 21 bases between them. The CDR3 length is 16 residues. Germline V gene data show CDR1 as SGHNT and CDR2 as YYREEE (reference sequence). CDR3 region: CASSPPSGLGWETQYF. The CDR3 DNA is TGTGCCAGCAGCCCTCCGTCAGGGCTGGGATGGGAGACCCAGTACTTC.

V is TRBV11-2 and J is TRBJ2-7, with D unclear. Trimming stripped 2 bases from V and 3 bases from J, with 11 bases between. The CDR3 covers 14 residues. Germline V gene sequence: CDR1 SGHAT, CDR2 FQNNGV. The CDR3 protein is CASSLRIIDYEQYF. The CDR3 region has the DNA TGTGCCAGCAGCTTAAGAATCATAGACTACGAGCAGTACTTC.

This chain uses TRBV19 with TRBJ1-2; weak D call: TRBD1 (5 bases). Between the trimmed V and J ends, which lost 6 bases and 7 bases, there was a span of 18 bases. The V gene's germline CDR1 is LNHDA and CDR2 SQIVND (reference sequence). This CDR3 is 14 amino acids long. CDR3 nucleotides: TGTGCCAGTAGACCGATCGGGGGGTTTGGTGGCTACACCTTC. Translation: CASRPIGGFGGYTF.

The gene calls are TRBV28 and TRBJ1-2; D remains unclear. The CDR3 extends over 14 amino acids. V was pared by 2 bases and J by 4 bases, with 11 bases between. Germline V gene sequence: CDR1 MDHEN, CDR2 SYDVKM. As DNA, the CDR3 is TGTGCCAGCAGTTTAAATGGGCAGCTCTATGGCTACACCTTC. Translating it yields CASSLNGQLYGYTF.

The chain couples TRBV27 to TRBJ2-6; no firm D call. CDR3 length: 15 residues. V shed 2 bases and J shed 0 bases, with 5 bases lying between them. CDR1 is MNHEY and CDR2 is SMNVEV in the germline V gene (reference sequence). CDR3 sequence (DNA): TGTGCCAGCAGTTTAATAGCCTCTGGGGCCAACGTCCTGACTTTC. Residues: CASSLIASGANVLTF.

The rearrangement uses TRBV4-1 and TRBJ2-1; D may be TRBD2 (6 bases). The CDR3 length is 14 residues. Germline CDR1 MGHRA, CDR2 YSYEKL. Trimming removed 4 bases from V and 7 bases from J, with 14 bases in between. CDR3 nucleotides: TGCGCCAGCAGCCCAGGGACCCGGGGGAATGAGCAGTTCTTC. Its translation is CASSPGTRGNEQFF.

This rearrangement joins TRBV27 to TRBJ1-5, with a tentative D call TRBD1 (5 bases). V lost 5 bases to trimming and J lost 1 base, with 18 bases between them. CDR1 and CDR2 (germline): MNHEY, SMNVEV (reference sequence). The CDR3 has 17 amino acids. CDR3 nucleotides: TGTGCCAGCAGTCCATGGGCAGGGTTGACAAGCAATCAGCCCCAGCATTTT. Translated: CASSPWAGLTSNQPQHF.

This chain uses TRBV14 with TRBJ1-4; 7 bases are shared with TRBD1. Looked up from germline, CDR1 is SGHDN and CDR2 is FVKESK. Trimming removed 4 bases from V and 8 bases from J; junction bases left unmatched: 4. The length of the CDR3 is 13 residues. The CDR3 region is CASSLLQGEKLFF. Written as DNA, the CDR3 is TGTGCCAGCAGCCTATTACAGGGGGAAAAACTGTTTTTT.

This chain links TRBV28 with TRBJ1-2; weak D call: TRBD1 (6 bases). The CDR3 has 13 amino acids. V was trimmed by 10 bases and J by 8 bases, leaving 20 bases between them. CDR1 is MDHEN and CDR2 is SYDVKM in the germline V gene. In DNA form, the CDR3 reads TGTGCCACCCCGGATCGACAGGACGGCGGCTACACCTTC. Translated: CATPDRQDGGYTF.